The 4 T cell receptor beta chains reported below all come from one sample, sequenced in a study of graft-versus-host responses after intestinal transplantation (dated by TCRdb to the early 2020s). Intraepithelial and lamina propria lymphocytes were isolated from graft specimens using dithiothreitol, EDTA incubations and collagenase D digestion. The library relied on the immunoSEQ multiplex PCR assay. TCRdb's version of the immuneACCESS table is confined to in-frame rearrangements and falls short of the full clone set. An unresolved V gene accounts for under half of the shortfall where checked; the remainder is of unknown origin. For this sample the table gives some 15,000 clones, of which approximately 80% were detected only once. Approximately 3.9% of the sample lies in the top ten. The sequences come from ileum tissue, collected 584 days after intestinal transplantation. The source is a human patient who received an intestinal transplant, so some T cells may come from the graft donor.

V and J are TRBV27 and TRBJ2-5; D is possibly TRBD2 (5 bases). There are 15 residues in the CDR3. Germline V gene data show CDR1 as MNHEY and CDR2 as SMNVEV (reference sequence). Trimming pared 6 bases from V and 3 bases from J, leaving 17 bases between. The CDR3 reads CASSRGRAGKETQYF. CDR3 nucleotides: TGTGCCAGCAGCCGTGGAAGGGCGGGTAAAGAGACCCAGTACTTC.

This clone appeared once. The CDR3 spells CASSRQSHYGYTF. The CDR3 DNA follows: TGTGCCAGCTCACGACAGTCCCACTATGGCTACACCTTC. The chain recombines TRBV18 with TRBJ1-2, with D perhaps matching TRBD1 (5 bases). The CDR3 loop spans 13 amino acids. Trimming removed 4 bases from V and 3 bases from J, with 9 bases in between. Germline values: CDR1 KGHSH, CDR2 LQKENI.

The V call is TRBV5-1, the J call TRBJ1-2; possible D gene TRBD1, 5 bases. The CDR3 is made up of 16 amino acids. The V gene lost 0 bases and the J gene lost 1 base, with 13 bases spanning the gap. The germline V gene encodes CDR1 SGHRS and CDR2 YFSETQ. The CDR3 DNA is TGCGCCAGCAGCTTGGAGGCAGGGAACCATAACTATGGCTACACCTTC. Its translation is CASSLEAGNHNYGYTF.

J is TRBJ2-7 and V is TRBV13, with D perhaps TRBD1 (6 bases). V was clipped by 2 bases and J by 5 bases, with 13 bases between them. The CDR3 is made up of 14 amino acids. CDR1 is PRHDT, CDR2 FYEKMQ, per germline (reference sequence). CDR3 DNA sequence: TGTGCCAGCAGCTTAAGTCTCAGGGGTAACGAGCAGTACTTC. Translation gives CASSLSLRGNEQYF. Based on the CDR3 plus reference TRBV13 and TRBJ2-7, the full variable domain is AAGVIQSPRHLIKEKRETATLKCYPIPRHDTVYWYQQGPGQDPQFLISFYEKMQSDKGSIPDRFSAQQFSDYHSELNMSSLELGDSALYFCASSLSLRGNEQYFGPGTRLTVT.